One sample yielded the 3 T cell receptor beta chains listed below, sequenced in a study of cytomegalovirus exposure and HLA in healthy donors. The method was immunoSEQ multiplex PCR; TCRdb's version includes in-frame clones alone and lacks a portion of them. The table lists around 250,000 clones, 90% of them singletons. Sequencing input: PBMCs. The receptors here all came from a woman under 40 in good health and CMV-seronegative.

CDR3 sequence reads: CASSLATGAPTIYNEQFF. The CDR3 bases are TGTGCCAGCAGCTTGGCTACAGGGGCTCCAACTATCTACAATGAGCAGTTCTTC. The rearrangement links TRBV5-6 to TRBJ2-1; 7 bases agree with TRBD1. The CDR3 is made up of 18 amino acids. Trimming at V came to 0 bases and at J to 3 bases, leaving 12 bases not matched to a gene. Looked up from germline, CDR1 is SGHDT and CDR2 is YYEEEE.

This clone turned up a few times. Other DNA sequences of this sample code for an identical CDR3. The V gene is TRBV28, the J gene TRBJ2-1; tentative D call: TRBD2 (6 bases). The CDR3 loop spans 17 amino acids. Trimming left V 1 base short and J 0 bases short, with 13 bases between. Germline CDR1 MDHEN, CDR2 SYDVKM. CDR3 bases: TGTGCCAGCAGTTTATTTACGGGAGAGACCTCCTACAATGAGCAGTTCTTC. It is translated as CASSLFTGETSYNEQFF. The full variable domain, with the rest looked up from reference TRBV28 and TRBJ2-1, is DVKVTQSSRYLVKRTGEKVFLECVQDMDHENMFWYRQDPGLGLRLIYFSYDVKMKEKGDIPEGYSVSREKKERFSLILESASTNQTSMYLCASSLFTGETSYNEQFFGPGTRLTVL.

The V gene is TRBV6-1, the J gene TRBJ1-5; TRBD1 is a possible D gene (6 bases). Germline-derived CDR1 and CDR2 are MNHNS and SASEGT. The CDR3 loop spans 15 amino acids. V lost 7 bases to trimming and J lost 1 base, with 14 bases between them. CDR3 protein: CASTKSGASNQPQHF. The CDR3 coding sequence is TGTGCCAGCACGAAGTCGGGGGCGAGCAATCAGCCCCAGCATTTT.